Below, 16 T cell receptor beta chains from the same sample are listed, as sequenced in a study of blood T cells in healthy people across ages (dated by TCRdb to about 2015). The protocol used for the library was 5' RACE. For sequencing, an Illumina HiSeq 2500 was employed. The second PCR ran for roughly 7 to 11 cycles and used a J-beta primer mix along with a sample-barcoded 5' primer. TCRdb itself trimmed the public reads at Q25 with fastp, ran MiXCR and retained productive beta chains. Every distinct CDR3 protein forms one entry, paired with its most common genes and DNA. The sample contains 700,000 to 800,000 distinct CDR3 sequences, 43% of them found a single time. The top ten clones comprise 20% to 25% of the sample. The sequenced sample was blood. These receptor sequences come from a woman aged 55-69 years in good health.

This clonotype came up a few times. V gene TRBV28 combines with J gene TRBJ2-1; 7 nucleotides align to TRBD2. This CDR3 has 13 amino acids. Trimming took 8 bases from V and 7 from J; bases not matched to a gene: 8. The germline V gene has CDR1 MDHEN and CDR2 SYDVKM. CDR3 residues: CASETSAPNEQFF. CDR3 DNA sequence: TGTGCCAGCGAAACTAGCGCCCCTAATGAGCAGTTCTTC.

This clonotype was detected a few times. The chain is built from TRBV5-1 and TRBJ2-1; 11 bases fit TRBD2. The CDR3 is 15 residues long. Germline CDR1 is SGHRS and CDR2 is YFSETQ. With V trimmed by 5 bases and J by 6 bases, 7 bases remained unmatched. The CDR3 DNA reads TGCGCCAGCAGTCTGCAGACTAGCGGGATCAATGAGCAGTTCTTC. As protein: CASSLQTSGINEQFF.

This chain uses TRBV4-3 with TRBJ2-7; TRBD2 matches 9 bases. From germline, CDR1 is LGHNA and CDR2 YSLEER. Trimming removed 0 bases from V and 0 bases from J; junction bases left unmatched: 3. CDR3 length equals 16 residues. CDR3 sequence: CASSQELAGTSYEQYF. In DNA form, the CDR3 reads TGCGCCAGCAGCCAAGAGCTAGCGGGGACCTCCTACGAGCAGTACTTC.

The gene calls are TRBV6-1 and TRBJ2-1; 10 positions match TRBD2. V dropped 9 bases and J dropped 0; count of bases not matched to a gene: 14. The CDR3 loop spans 18 amino acids. Looked up from germline, CDR1 is MNHNS and CDR2 is SASEGT. The CDR3 loop is CASSLIASGSRSYNEQFF. The DNA of the CDR3 is TGTGCCAGTTCCCTAATAGCTAGCGGGAGCCGCTCCTACAATGAGCAGTTCTTC.

The V call is TRBV6-5, the J call TRBJ2-7; 8 bases align to TRBD2. There are 18 residues in the CDR3. CDR1 is MNHEY and CDR2 is SVGAGI in the germline V gene. V dropped 0 bases and J dropped 0; count of bases not matched to a gene: 10. This CDR3 is CASSYSLPLAGFSYEQYF. Here the CDR3 DNA reads TGTGCCAGCAGTTACTCCTTGCCCTTAGCGGGGTTCTCCTACGAGCAGTACTTC.

This clonotype has just a few counts. The gene calls are TRBV20-1 and TRBJ2-7, with TRBD2 identical over 7 bases. Germline CDR1 reads DFQATT; CDR2 reads SNEGSKA (reference sequence). CDR3 length equals 15 residues. V was clipped by 7 bases and J by 2 bases; unmatched bases: 14. DNA for the CDR3: TGCAGTGTCACTTTAGGGGCTAGCGGCACCTACGAGCAGTACTTC. Translation: CSVTLGASGTYEQYF.

This chain uses TRBV5-1 with TRBJ2-1; the match to TRBD1 covers 7 bases. Germline CDR1 reads SGHRS; CDR2 reads YFSETQ. The CDR3 has 14 residues. V lost 4 bases to trimming and J lost 0 bases; unmatched junction nucleotides: 1. CDR3 residues: CASSKGASYNEQFF. The CDR3 nucleotides read TGCGCCAGCAGCAAGGGGGCCTCCTACAATGAGCAGTTCTTC.

The rearrangement joins TRBV5-6 to TRBJ2-7; 7 positions match TRBD1. Trimming at V came to 5 bases and at J to 6 bases, leaving 8 bases not matched to a gene. This CDR3 has 13 amino acids. Germline CDR1 is SGHDT and CDR2 is YYEEEE. CDR3 in DNA: TGTGCCAGCAGGGACGGGACAGTGGGCGAGCAGTACTTC. This encodes CASRDGTVGEQYF.

The chain joins TRBV12-3 or TRBV12-4 to TRBJ2-5; TRBD2 aligns across 7 bases. V was clipped by 4 bases and J by 11 bases; unmatched bases: 16. This CDR3 region has 15 residues. Here the CDR3 DNA reads TGTGCCAGCAGTTCCGCGGGGCTAGCGGACAATGAGCAGTACTTC. Amino acid sequence: CASSSAGLADNEQYF.

This sequence joins TRBV28 and TRBJ1-2; no clear D. V dropped 3 bases and J dropped 7 bases, with 6 bases sitting between them. The CDR3 extends over 11 amino acids. CDR1 is MDHEN, CDR2 SYDVKM, per germline. The CDR3 loop is CASSFQTGYTF. The CDR3 region has the DNA TGTGCCAGCAGTTTTCAGACTGGCTACACCTTC.

The CDR3 spells CASSLDVEQYF. CDR3 in DNA: TGTGCCAGCAGTTTAGATGTCGAGCAGTATTTT. The J gene is TRBJ2-3, the V gene TRBV12-3 or TRBV12-4; no clear D. This CDR3 has 11 amino acids. V was clipped by 1 base and J by 11 bases, with 7 bases between them.

This rearrangement joins TRBV7-3 to TRBJ2-1; tentatively, D is TRBD2 (6 bases). Germline V gives CDR1 SGHTA, CDR2 FQGTGA. Deletions cut 4 bases from V and 6 bases from J, with 16 bases between. This CDR3 is 15 amino acids long. CDR3 sequence: CASSSLPGEGNEQFF. CDR3 DNA: TGTGCCAGCAGCTCCCTCCCGGGAGAGGGCAATGAGCAGTTCTTC.

This clonotype was recorded a few times. The chain couples TRBV7-8 to TRBJ1-4; 10 nucleotides match TRBD1. The V gene end was trimmed by 1 base and the J gene end by 0 bases; junction bases not matched to a gene: 8. CDR1 and CDR2 from the germline V gene are SGHVS and FQNEAQ. This CDR3 contains 19 residues. The CDR3 DNA reads TGTGCCAGCAGCTTAGTACCGGGACAGGGGTTGCCAACTAATGAAAAACTGTTTTTT. Translating gives CASSLVPGQGLPTNEKLFF.

This clonotype turned up a few times. V gene TRBV29-1 combines with J gene TRBJ1-5; D might be TRBD1 (6 bases). Germline-derived CDR1 and CDR2 are SQVTM and ANQGSEA. V lost 5 bases, J lost 6 bases, and 14 bases lay in between. This CDR3 region has 13 residues. CDR3 protein: CSVCTGYGQPQHF. In DNA form, the CDR3 reads TGCAGCGTTTGTACAGGGTACGGTCAGCCCCAGCATTTT.

The chain joins TRBV20-1 to TRBJ2-1; 13 nucleotides match TRBD2. The CDR3 is 16 residues long. Per germline, CDR1 DFQATT and CDR2 SNEGSKA (reference sequence). V lost 5 bases to trimming and J lost 2 bases; unmatched junction nucleotides: 6. CDR3 coding DNA: TGCAGTGCTCCTCGGACTAGCGGGAGCCCCTACAATGAGCAGTTCTTC. Translation: CSAPRTSGSPYNEQFF.

This clonotype was detected only once. Just one base apart from a much larger clone, this may be a read error. V usage is TRBV29-1 and J usage is TRBJ2-1, with TRBD2 identical over 11 bases. J gave up 9 bases and V 6 bases, and 4 bases lay outside the gene matches. This CDR3 region has 12 residues. In germline, CDR1 is SQVTM, CDR2 ANQGSEA. CDR3 protein: CSVGTSGSEQFF. The CDR3 bases are TGCAGCGTGGGGACTAGCGGCAGTGAGCAGTTCTTC.